This T cell receptor (beta chain) stems from a study of blood T cell repertoires in COVID-19 (dated by TCRdb to 2020 to 2021). Some background on the complete study: Samples from collaborators originated in the United States, Italy and Spain and spanned both the acute and convalescent phases of COVID-19. Samples came from the ongoing ImmuneRACE study (first 160 participants) plus 1,254 subjects from 6 global collaborators. The repertoires were released in a freely available public database intended as a resource for research on the immune response to SARS-CoV-2. The material from the prospective study consisted of cDNA or gDNA derived from T cells, B-cell-depleted T cells, or PBMCs. Where available, HLA class I and class II types were taken from metadata supplied by the sample provider and were not determined by assay-based typing. A de-identified subject ID, COVID-19 status, age in years and sex were almost always included in the sample metadata. Subjects who had been exposed to COVID-19, were actively infected with it, or had recovered from it provided the deeply sampled blood TCRbeta repertoires that made up the dataset.

TCRbeta CDR3 regions were amplified from genomic DNA using the immunoSEQ Assay, a bias-controlled multiplex PCR. As for how the authors treated the data: Within the assay, amplification of reference gene primers was used to estimate how many nucleated cells each sample contained. Sequence reads were collapsed and filtered to measure the absolute abundance of every unique TCRbeta CDR3 rearrangement. Productive Simpson clonality was computed per sample as the square root of Simpson's diversity index over productive rearrangements. TCRdb re-hosts the immuneACCESS table, in-frame sequences only. Its copies lack some clones; in the studies checked, an unresolved V gene accounts for under half of them, and the cause for the rest is not known. V and J calls and clone size follow that table, whereas D and trimming were derived from the DNA. Present in this sample are under 150,000 clones, about nine tenths of which were seen just once. Clones ranked in the top ten supply roughly 2.5% of the sample.

About this clone itself: Its specific antigen is unknown. Base qualities are missing; no much larger clone stands one base away.

Each collaborating institution followed its own protocols to collect whole blood in K2EDTA tubes. Collaborator samples were shipped for TCRbeta analysis as frozen whole blood, isolated PBMCs, or DNA extracted from either sample type. Spanning cysteine to phenylalanine, the CDR3 consists of 13 amino acids. The sequence is cut down to CDR3 DNA, 39 bases in frame from base 1. Sequences KGHDR (CDR1) and SFDVKD (CDR2) are obtained from the germline V gene. V ends up 9 bases short and J 5 bases short, with an unmatched junction base count of 6. The study at large found these results: Clinical and demographic metadata were provided uncurated, with the amount varying by source and participant.

Recombination connected TRBV24-1 to TRBJ2-1, and 7 junction bases match TRBD1. Input material: peripheral blood. The source is a man aged 50 or older with active COVID-19. The bases are TGTGCCACCGGGACAGAAATTGACAATGAGCAGTTCTTC. This codes for CATGTEIDNEQFF.